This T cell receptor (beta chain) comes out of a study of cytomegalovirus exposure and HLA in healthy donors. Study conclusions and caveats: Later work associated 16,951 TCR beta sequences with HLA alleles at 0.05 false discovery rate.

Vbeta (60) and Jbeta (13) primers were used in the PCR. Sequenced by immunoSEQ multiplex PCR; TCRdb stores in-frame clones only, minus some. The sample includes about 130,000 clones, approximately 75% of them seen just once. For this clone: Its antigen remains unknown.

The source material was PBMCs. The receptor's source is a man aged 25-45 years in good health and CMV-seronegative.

CDR3 nucleotides: TGTGCCAGCAGCCAAGATAAGGTAGCGGGGACGGGAGCAGATACGCAGTATTTT. It codes for CASSQDKVAGTGADTQYF. The genes are TRBV4-2 and TRBJ2-3; 8 bases align to TRBD2. The junction had 12 bases not matched to a gene; V was cut back by 0 bases and J by 4 bases. The CDR3 covers 18 residues. Germline loops: CDR1 LGHNA, CDR2 YNFKEQ.